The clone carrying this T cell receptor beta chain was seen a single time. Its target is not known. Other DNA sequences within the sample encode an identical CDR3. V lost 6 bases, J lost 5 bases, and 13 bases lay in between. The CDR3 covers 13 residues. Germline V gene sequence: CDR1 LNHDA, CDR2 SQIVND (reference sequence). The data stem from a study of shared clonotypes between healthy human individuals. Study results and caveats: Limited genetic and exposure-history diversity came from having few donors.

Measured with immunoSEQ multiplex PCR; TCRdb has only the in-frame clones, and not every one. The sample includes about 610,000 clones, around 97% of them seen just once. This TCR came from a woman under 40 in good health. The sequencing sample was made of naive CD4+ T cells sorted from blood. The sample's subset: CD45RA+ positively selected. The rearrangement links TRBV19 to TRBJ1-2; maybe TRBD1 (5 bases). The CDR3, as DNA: TGTGCCAGTAGAGCGGGGCTCGGATATGGCTACACCTTC. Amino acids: CASRAGLGYGYTF. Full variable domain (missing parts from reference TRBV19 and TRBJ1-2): DGGITQSPKYLFRKEGQNVTLSCEQNLNHDAMYWYRQDPGQGLRLIYYSQIVNDFQKGDIAEGYSVSREKKESFPLTVTSAQKNPTAFYLCASRAGLGYGYTFGSGTRLTVV.